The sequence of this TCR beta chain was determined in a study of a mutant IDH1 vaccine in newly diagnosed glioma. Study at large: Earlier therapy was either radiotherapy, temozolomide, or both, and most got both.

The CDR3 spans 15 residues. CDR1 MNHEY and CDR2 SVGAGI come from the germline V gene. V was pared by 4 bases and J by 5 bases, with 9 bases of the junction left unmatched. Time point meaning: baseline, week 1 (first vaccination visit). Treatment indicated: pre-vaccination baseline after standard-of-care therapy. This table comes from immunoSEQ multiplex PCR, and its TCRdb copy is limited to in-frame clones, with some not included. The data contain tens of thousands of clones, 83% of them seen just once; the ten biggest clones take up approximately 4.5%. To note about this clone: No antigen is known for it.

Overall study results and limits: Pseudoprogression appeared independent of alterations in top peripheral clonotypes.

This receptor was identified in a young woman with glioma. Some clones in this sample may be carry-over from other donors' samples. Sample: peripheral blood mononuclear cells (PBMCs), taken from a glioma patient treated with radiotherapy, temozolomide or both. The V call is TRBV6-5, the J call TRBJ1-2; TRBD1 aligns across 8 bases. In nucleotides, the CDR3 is TGTGCCAGCAGTTCCGGGACAGGTTACATTTATGGCTACACCTTC. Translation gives CASSSGTGYIYGYTF.